These 5 T cell receptor beta chains were sequenced from one sample in a study of cytomegalovirus exposure and HLA in healthy donors. PCR employed 60 Vbeta and 13 Jbeta primers. Here immunoSEQ multiplex PCR was the method, and the copy in TCRdb shows in-frame clones only, minus some. The repertoire includes 150,000 to 200,000 clones, approximately 85% of them detected once, and more than 4% sits in the top ten. The specimen was PBMCs. Source of these receptors: a girl aged 10-17 years in good health and CMV-seropositive.

The chain is built from TRBV6-4 and TRBJ1-1; tentative D call: TRBD1 (6 bases). The CDR3 runs to 12 residues. Trimming cost V 9 bases and J 11 bases, with 19 bases left between them. Per the germline V gene, CDR1 is MRHNA and CDR2 is SNTAGT. CDR3: CASSPPGGRAFF. CDR3 DNA: TGTGCCAGTTCGCCCCCGGGGGGGCGGGCTTTCTTT.

V gene TRBV6-6 combines with J gene TRBJ2-2; 9 nucleotides align to TRBD2. CDR3 size: 15 residues. Looked up from germline, CDR1 is MNHNY and CDR2 is SVGAGI (reference sequence). Unmatched junction bases numbered 5, after V lost 2 bases and J lost 7 bases. The CDR3 reads CASSYRRGGDGELFF. The CDR3 DNA is TGTGCCAGCAGTTACCGGCGGGGGGGCGACGGGGAGCTGTTTTTT.

The J gene is TRBJ2-5, the V gene TRBV5-1; D not resolved. The CDR3 runs to 15 residues. Trimming removed 4 bases at V and 0 bases at J, with 13 bases between. The germline V gene has CDR1 SGHRS and CDR2 YFSETQ. CDR3 amino acids: CASSPATWDQETQYF. CDR3 DNA sequence: TGCGCCAGCAGCCCCGCGACTTGGGACCAAGAGACCCAGTACTTC.

The rearrangement links TRBV5-6 to TRBJ1-2, with a weak D call TRBD1 (5 bases). With 0 bases removed from V and 8 bases from J, the gap between germline ends came to 14 bases. Germline CDR1 reads SGHDT; CDR2 reads YYEEEE. CDR3 length: 14 amino acids. The CDR3 loop is CASSLEGRAGGYTF. CDR3 bases: TGTGCCAGCAGCTTGGAGGGCAGGGCTGGAGGCTACACCTTC.

The V gene is TRBV15, the J gene TRBJ2-5; possible D gene TRBD1, 6 bases. The CDR3 covers 12 residues. Germline CDR1 LNHNV, CDR2 YYDKDF (reference sequence). The germline V and J ends were trimmed by 4 bases and 8 bases, with 11 bases remaining between them. CDR3 DNA sequence: TGTGCCACCAGCACTGCGGACAGTACCCAGTACTTC. Its translation is CATSTADSTQYF.